This TCR beta chain was retrieved from a study of CD8 T cells in ankylosing spondylitis. Broader study findings: Researchers report that disease-linked clones proved CD8+ and relatively rare in peripheral blood. Typical of ankylosing spondylitis blood, it appeared, was a TCR beta motif of fewer than ten highly homologous variants.

For this clonotype: Antigen specificity is unknown.

Using its own MiXCR run on the 5' RACE reads, TCRdb lists one record per CDR3 protein. Of approximately 400,000 distinct CDR3 sequences in the sample, about 24% were seen once. CDR1 and CDR2 from the germline V gene are SGHTA and FQGNSA. The CDR3 is 15 amino acids. V shed 5 bases, J shed 0 bases, and the junction held 7 bases outside the gene matches. Sample: blood, either unsorted or a sorted T cell fraction (not recorded which). The genes are TRBV7-2 and TRBJ2-7; 7 bases agree with TRBD2. The receptor was isolated from a male donor with ankylosing spondylitis. Here the CDR3 reads CASSISGLSSYEQYF. CDR3 nucleotide sequence: TGTGCCAGCAGCATTAGCGGGCTCAGCTCCTACGAGCAGTACTTC.